The rows below give T cell receptor beta chains drawn from one sample of a study of cytomegalovirus exposure and HLA in healthy donors. Profiled with immunoSEQ multiplex PCR; TCRdb holds only in-frame clones, not every one. The profile covers about 80,000 clones, with around 77% appearing a single time and around 3.4% taken by the ten largest. Sequenced input: PBMCs. The receptors here all came from a man aged 45-65 years in good health and CMV-seronegative. CDR3s include the opening cysteine and the closing phenylalanine or tryptophan. A D gene is named only where the DNA matches it firmly. Clone size is shown for a subset of rows, as once, few, many or a class of expanded clone.

D,size,V,J,DNA,CDR3
TRBD1,many,TRBV6-5,TRBJ2-7,TGTGCCAGCAGTTACCGGGACAGGGGATCTTACGAGCAGTACTTC,CASSYRDRGSYEQYF
.,.,TRBV30,TRBJ1-5,TGTGCCTGGAAGGGGCAGTCCAATCAGCCCCAGCATTTT,CAWKGQSNQPQHF
TRBD1,.,TRBV6-6,TRBJ2-7,TGTGCCAGCAGTTACGTCCAGGGGGCGGCTTACGAGCAGTACTTC,CASSYVQGAAYEQYF
.,.,TRBV5-4,TRBJ1-3,TGTGCCAGCAGCTTAACAGGGGGAAACACCATATATTTT,CASSLTGGNTIYF
.,few,TRBV5-8,TRBJ2-5,TGTGCCAGCAGACTTCGGGGACAAGAGACCCAGTACTTC,CASRLRGQETQYF
TRBD1,.,TRBV28,TRBJ1-2,TGTGCCAGCAGTTCCGAACCTTCCGGGACAGGCTATGGCTACACCTTC,CASSSEPSGTGYGYTF
TRBD1,.,TRBV5-6,TRBJ2-5,TGTGCCAGCAGCTCGGACAGGGGGGAGACCCAGTACTTC,CASSSDRGETQYF
TRBD2,.,TRBV4-3,TRBJ2-2,TGCGCCAGCAGCCAAGTAGCGGGGATCACCGGGGAGCTGTTTTTT,CASSQVAGITGELFF
.,.,TRBV6-1,TRBJ1-2,TGTGCCAGCAGTGGATTCTCGTTAGCTAACTATGGCTACACCTTC,CASSGFSLANYGYTF
.,once,TRBV5-1,TRBJ2-3,TGCGCCAGCAGCTTGGAATTGGCTGATACGCAGTATTTT,CASSLELADTQYF
TRBD1,.,TRBV18,TRBJ2-1,TGTGCCAGCTCACCACCCGGCGGGACAGGCTACAATGAGCAGTTCTTC,CASSPPGGTGYNEQFF
TRBD1,.,TRBV30,TRBJ1-5,TGTGCCTGGAGTGTATCCCGACAGGGGCCCCAGCATTTT,CAWSVSRQGPQHF
TRBD2,.,TRBV7-9,TRBJ2-3,TGTGCCAGCAGCTACCAAGCGGGGGCCACAGATACGCAGTATTTT,CASSYQAGATDTQYF
.,.,TRBV6-1,TRBJ2-1,TGTGCCAGCAGCTTTCTAGCCCGCTCCTACAATGAGCAGTTCTTC,CASSFLARSYNEQFF
.,.,TRBV11-2,TRBJ2-7,TGTGCCAGCAGCGCGACGGGGGGCGCCATGGGTGAGCAGTACTTC,CASSATGGAMGEQYF
.,few,TRBV7-5,TRBJ2-5,TGTGCCAGAAGCGGAAGGGGTTGCCGGGGGGGCATGGAGACCCAGTACTTC,CARSGRGCRGGMETQYF
TRBD1,.,TRBV10-3,TRBJ2-7,TGTGCCATCACCACGGGACAGGGAGGTTACGAGCAGTACTTC,CAITTGQGGYEQYF
TRBD1,.,TRBV10-3,TRBJ2-3,TGTGCCATCAGGACAGGGGATACGCAGTATTTT,CAIRTGDTQYF
TRBD1,.,TRBV27,TRBJ2-3,TGTGCCAGCAGTTTTCGTGAGACAGGGATAAGCACAGATACGCAGTATTTT,CASSFRETGISTDTQYF
TRBD1,few,TRBV6-6,TRBJ1-4,TGTGCCAGCAGTTATTCGACAGGGGGCGATGAAAAACTGTTTTTT,CASSYSTGGDEKLFF
.,once,TRBV11-3,TRBJ2-3,TGTGCCGTGCAGGCGTCGTACGGCACAGATACGCAGTATTTT,CAVQASYGTDTQYF
TRBD1,.,TRBV2,TRBJ2-7,TGTGCCAGCATAGGACAGGGCGTGCAGTACTTC,CASIGQGVQYF
TRBD1,.,TRBV5-1,TRBJ2-1,TGCGCCAGCAGCGACCGGGACAGGGGTCTCAATGAGCAGTTCTTC,CASSDRDRGLNEQFF
.,once,TRBV7-6,TRBJ1-1,TGTGCCAGCAGACCCATTACCGGGGGTGAAGCTTTCTTT,CASRPITGGEAFF